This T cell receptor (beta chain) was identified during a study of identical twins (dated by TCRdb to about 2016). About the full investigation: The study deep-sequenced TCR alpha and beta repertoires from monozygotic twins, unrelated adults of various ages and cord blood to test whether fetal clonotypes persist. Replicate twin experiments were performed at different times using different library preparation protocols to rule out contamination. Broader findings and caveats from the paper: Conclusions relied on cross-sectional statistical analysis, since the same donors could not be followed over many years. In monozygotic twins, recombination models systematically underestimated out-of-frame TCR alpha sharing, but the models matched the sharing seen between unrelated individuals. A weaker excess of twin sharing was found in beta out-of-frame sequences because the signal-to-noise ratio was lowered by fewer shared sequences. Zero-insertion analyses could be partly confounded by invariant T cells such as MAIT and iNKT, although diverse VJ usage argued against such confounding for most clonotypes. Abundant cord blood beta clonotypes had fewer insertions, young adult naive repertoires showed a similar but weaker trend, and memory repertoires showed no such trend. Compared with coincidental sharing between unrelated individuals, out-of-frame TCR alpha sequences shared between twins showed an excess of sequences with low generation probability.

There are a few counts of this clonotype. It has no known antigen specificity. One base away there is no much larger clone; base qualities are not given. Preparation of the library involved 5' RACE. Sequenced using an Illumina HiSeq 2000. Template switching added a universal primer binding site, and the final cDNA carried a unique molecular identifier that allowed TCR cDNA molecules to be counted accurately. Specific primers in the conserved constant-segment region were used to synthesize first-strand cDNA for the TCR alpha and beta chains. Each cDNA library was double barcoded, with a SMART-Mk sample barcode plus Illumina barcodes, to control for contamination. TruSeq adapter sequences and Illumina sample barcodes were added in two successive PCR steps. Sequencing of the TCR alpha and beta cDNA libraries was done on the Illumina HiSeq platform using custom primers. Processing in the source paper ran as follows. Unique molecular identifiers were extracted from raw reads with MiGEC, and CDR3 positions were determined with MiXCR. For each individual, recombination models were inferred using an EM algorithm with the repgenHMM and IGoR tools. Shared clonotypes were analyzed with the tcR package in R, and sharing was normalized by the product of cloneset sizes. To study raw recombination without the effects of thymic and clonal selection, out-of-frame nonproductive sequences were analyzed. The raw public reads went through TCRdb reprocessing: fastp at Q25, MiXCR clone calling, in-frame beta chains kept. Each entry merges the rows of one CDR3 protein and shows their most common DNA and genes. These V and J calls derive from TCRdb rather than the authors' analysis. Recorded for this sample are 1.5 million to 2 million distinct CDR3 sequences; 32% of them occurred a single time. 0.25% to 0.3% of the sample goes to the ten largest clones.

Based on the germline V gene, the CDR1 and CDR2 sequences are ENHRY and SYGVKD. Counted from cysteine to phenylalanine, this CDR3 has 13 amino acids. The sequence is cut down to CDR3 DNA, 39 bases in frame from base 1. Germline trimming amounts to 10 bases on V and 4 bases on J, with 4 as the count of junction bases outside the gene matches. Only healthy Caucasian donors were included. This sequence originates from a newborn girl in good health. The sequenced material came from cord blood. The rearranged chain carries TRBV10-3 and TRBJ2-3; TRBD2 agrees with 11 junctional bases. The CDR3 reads CATTSGAADTQYF. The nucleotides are TGTGCCACGACTAGCGGGGCTGCAGATACGCAGTATTTT.